The 29 T cell receptor beta chains given below trace back to one sample, sequenced in a study of CD8+CD57+ T cells in acquired aplastic anemia. Those patients picked for sequencing had displayed CD8+CD57+ cell expansion on flow cytometry. CDR3 and TCR beta VDJ profiling relied on genomic DNA as the template. Each CDR3 protein gets one entry after TCRdb re-called the reads with MiXCR. The sample shows 150,000 to 200,000 distinct CDR3 sequences, about 50% of them seen only once. The source material was sorted CD4+, CD8+, or CD8+CD57+ T cells (not recorded which) from PBMCs. The receptors originated from a human donor with aplastic anemia.

Concerning this clonotype itself: The junction differs from germline at one of its ends, possibly a read error. V usage is TRBV7-3 and J usage is TRBJ2-3; no clear D gene. Per the germline V gene, CDR1 is SGHTA and CDR2 is FQGTGA. The CDR3 sequence is 12 residues long. CDR3 residues: CASILQGHTQYF. The CDR3 nucleotides read TGTGCCAGCATCTTACAAGGCCATACGCAGTATTTT. The entire variable domain, with the rest obtained from reference TRBV7-3 and TRBJ2-3, is as follows: GAGVSQTPSNKVTEKGKYVELRCDPISGHTALYWYRQSLGQGPEFLIYFQGTGAADDSGLPNDRFFAVRPEGSVSTLKIQRTERGDSAVYLCASILQGHTQYFGPGTRLTVL.

In its sample, this clonotype was seen many times. The chain joins TRBV27 to TRBJ2-1; D is possibly TRBD1 (6 bases). This CDR3 has 14 amino acids. The germline V gene encodes CDR1 MNHEY and CDR2 SMNVEV (reference sequence). Trimming cost V 4 bases and J 2 bases, with 9 bases left between them. In DNA, the CDR3 is TGTGCCAGCAGTTCCTGGACAGCCTACAATGAGCAGTTCTTC. Translated, it gives CASSSWTAYNEQFF.

The V gene is TRBV29-1, the J gene TRBJ1-1; 7 bases align to TRBD1. This CDR3 is 18 amino acids long. The V gene's germline CDR1 is SQVTM and CDR2 ANQGSEA. The trim removed 1 base at V and 5 bases at J, leaving 19 bases unmatched. As DNA, the CDR3 is TGCAGCGTTGAAGGTAACCCGGGACAGACTTCTAGGTGGACTGAAGCTTTCTTT. Translating it yields CSVEGNPGQTSRWTEAFF.

This clonotype appeared many times. The V and J genes are TRBV10-2 and TRBJ2-3, with 9 bases aligning to TRBD2. V shed 3 bases and J 4 bases; nucleotides not matched to a gene: 5. Looked up from germline, CDR1 is WSHSY and CDR2 is SAAADI. The CDR3 has 15 amino acids. CDR3 residues: CASSDLAGSADTQYF. Here the CDR3 DNA reads TGCGCCAGCAGTGATCTAGCGGGGTCCGCAGATACGCAGTATTTT.

V and J are TRBV10-3 and TRBJ2-5; the match to TRBD2 covers 11 bases. Germline V gene data show CDR1 as ENHRY and CDR2 as SYGVKD. Trimming at V came to 2 bases and at J to 4 bases, leaving 9 bases not matched to a gene. The CDR3 sequence is 17 residues long. The CDR3 here is CAISEGNVAGGRETQYF. The CDR3 DNA is TGTGCCATCAGTGAGGGTAACGTAGCGGGGGGGCGAGAGACCCAGTACTTC.

The V gene is TRBV24-1, the J gene TRBJ2-3; 15 bases fit TRBD2. V shed 3 bases, J shed 6 bases, and the junction held 6 bases outside the gene matches. Germline V gives CDR1 KGHDR, CDR2 SFDVKD. This CDR3 contains 17 residues. Here the CDR3 DNA reads TGTGCCACCAGTGATCCCGGGACTAGCGGGGGGTGGGATACGCAGTATTTT. Its translation is CATSDPGTSGGWDTQYF.

V and J are TRBV25-1 and TRBJ2-7; no clear D. The CDR3 extends over 14 amino acids. The germline CDR1 and CDR2 sequences are MGHDK and SYGVNS. Trimming removed 1 base at V and 0 bases at J, with 7 bases between. CDR3 nucleotide sequence: TGTGCCAGCAGTGAATCTGGAAGCTCCTACGAGCAGTACTTC. This encodes CASSESGSSYEQYF.

This chain uses TRBV6-1 with TRBJ1-6; tentative D call: TRBD1 (5 bases). This CDR3 contains 14 residues. Germline V gene data show CDR1 as MNHNS and CDR2 as SASEGT. Trimming shortened V by 1 base and J by 8 bases, and 9 bases separated the two germline ends. The CDR3 nucleotides read TGTGCCAGCAGTGAAGTCGGCAGGGATTCACCCCTCCACTTT. This encodes CASSEVGRDSPLHF.

This rearrangement joins TRBV24-1 to TRBJ2-7; 7 bases fit TRBD2. There are 11 residues in the CDR3. CDR1 KGHDR and CDR2 SFDVKD come from the germline V gene. After removal of 10 bases from V and 3 bases from J, the junction contained 2 bases not matched to a gene. The CDR3 DNA reads TGTGCCACTAGCGGGCACTACGAGCAGTACTTC. This codes for CATSGHYEQYF.

Ten or more counts support this clonotype. The chain has TRBV9 and TRBJ2-3; no clear D. Germline assignment: CDR1 SGDLS and CDR2 YYNGEE. CDR3 length equals 15 residues. Trimming pared 0 bases from V and 0 bases from J, leaving 8 bases between. CDR3 sequence (DNA): TGTGCCAGCAGCGTAGTAGAGAGTAGCACAGATACGCAGTATTTT. It is translated as CASSVVESSTDTQYF. The whole variable domain, filled in from reference TRBV9 and TRBJ2-3, reads DSGVTQTPKHLITATGQRVTLRCSPRSGDLSVYWYQQSLDQGLQFLIQYYNGEERAKGNILERFSAQQFPDLHSELNLSSLELGDSALYFCASSVVESSTDTQYFGPGTRLTVL.

The gene calls are TRBV7-9 and TRBJ1-2, with no clear D. Looked up from germline, CDR1 is SEHNR and CDR2 is FQNEAQ (reference sequence). Trimming left V 3 bases short and J 1 base short, with 9 bases between. CDR3 size: 14 residues. The CDR3 DNA reads TGTGCCAGCAGCTTCTCCCCAGATAACTATGGCTACACCTTC. Residues: CASSFSPDNYGYTF.

This clonotype has a count of ten or more. This chain links TRBV4-2 with TRBJ2-1, with 11 bases that match TRBD2. CDR3 length equals 16 residues. V shed 3 bases, J shed 8 bases, and the junction held 9 bases outside the gene matches. Looked up from germline, CDR1 is LGHNA and CDR2 is YNFKEQ. CDR3 residues: CASSHELAGESDEQFF. The CDR3 coding sequence is TGTGCCAGCAGCCATGAACTAGCGGGAGAATCCGATGAGCAGTTCTTC.

The count of this clonotype is one. Here the CDR3 reads CASNRQGDGEAFF. The CDR3 nucleotides are TGTGCCAGTAATCGACAGGGTGACGGTGAAGCTTTCTTT. This chain joins TRBV19 and TRBJ1-1; 7 bases are shared with TRBD1. V lost 7 bases and J lost 7; bases outside the gene matches: 9. Germline-derived CDR1 and CDR2 are LNHDA and SQIVND (reference sequence). The CDR3 runs 13 residues.

CDR3 amino acids: CASTTSGIPGTGELFF. The DNA for the CDR3 is TGTGCCAGCACAACGTCGGGAATACCGGGGACCGGGGAGCTGTTTTTT. The chain is built from TRBV5-5 and TRBJ2-2; D is perhaps TRBD2 (5 bases). Per the germline V gene, CDR1 is SGHKS and CDR2 is YYEKEE (reference sequence). Trimming stripped 6 bases from V and 5 bases from J, with 20 bases between. The CDR3 length is 16 residues.

This chain uses TRBV15 with TRBJ2-1; TRBD1 matches 9 bases. The CDR3 spans 16 residues. Trimming cost V 5 bases and J 7 bases; bases outside gene matches: 12. Germline V gene lookup returns CDR1 LNHNV and CDR2 YYDKDF (reference sequence). DNA of the CDR3: TGTGCCACCAGCGTTAGAACAGGGGGCGGTGAAAATGAGCAGTTCTTC. Amino acids: CATSVRTGGGENEQFF.

This sequence joins TRBV9 and TRBJ2-3; 10 nucleotides align to TRBD2. Trimming removed 3 bases from V and 4 bases from J; junction bases left unmatched: 5. This CDR3 has 15 residues. From germline, CDR1 is SGDLS and CDR2 YYNGEE. This CDR3 is CASSAGTSEADTQYF. The CDR3 nucleotides are TGTGCCAGCAGCGCTGGGACTAGCGAGGCAGATACGCAGTATTTT.

The chain joins TRBV2 to TRBJ1-5; no firm D call. Germline V gene sequence: CDR1 SNHLY, CDR2 FYNNEI. V dropped 8 bases and J dropped 0 bases, with 14 bases sitting between them. The CDR3 runs to 15 residues. The CDR3 reads CASWPGDGSNQPQHF. CDR3 nucleotide sequence: TGTGCCAGCTGGCCTGGTGACGGTAGCAATCAGCCCCAGCATTTT.

This clonotype was observed a single time. The rearrangement joins TRBV7-3 to TRBJ1-2, with a possible D match to TRBD1 (5 bases). This CDR3 has 11 residues. Germline V gives CDR1 SGHTA, CDR2 FQGTGA. The V gene lost 5 bases and the J gene lost 6 bases, with 7 bases spanning the gap. This chain's CDR3 is CASSAGHGYTF. In nucleotides, the CDR3 is TGTGCCAGCAGCGCGGGACATGGCTACACCTTC. Drawing the rest from reference TRBV7-3 and TRBJ1-2, the complete variable domain is GAGVSQTPSNKVTEKGKYVELRCDPISGHTALYWYRQSLGQGPEFLIYFQGTGAADDSGLPNDRFFAVRPEGSVSTLKIQRTERGDSAVYLCASSAGHGYTFGSGTRLTVV.

The chain employs TRBV15 and TRBJ2-6; D is perhaps TRBD1 (5 bases). Germline CDR1 is LNHNV and CDR2 is YYDKDF (reference sequence). V gave up 5 bases and J gave up 2 bases, with 13 bases separating them. This CDR3 is 16 amino acids long. Written as DNA, the CDR3 is TGTGCCACCAGCTACTCGGCAGGGACTGGGGCCAACGTCCTGACTTTC. This sequence encodes CATSYSAGTGANVLTF.

Many counts were recorded for this clonotype. The CDR3 sequence is CARADRPGGELFF. The CDR3 DNA follows: TGTGCCAGGGCCGACAGGCCGGGCGGGGAGCTGTTTTTT. The chain recombines TRBV7-9 with TRBJ2-2; D possibly corresponds to TRBD1 (6 bases). Germline assignment: CDR1 SEHNR and CDR2 FQNEAQ (reference sequence). There are 13 residues in the CDR3. Trimming removed 9 bases at V and 7 bases at J, with 15 bases between.

This clonotype was seen repeatedly, ten times or more. The chain carries TRBV2 and TRBJ2-1; D possibly corresponds to TRBD1 (5 bases). Between the trimmed V and J ends, which lost 8 bases and 4 bases, there was a span of 21 bases. Germline V CDR1 and CDR2: SNHLY, FYNNEI. This CDR3 region has 16 residues. CDR3 region: CASSTNQGSSYNEQFF. As DNA, the CDR3 is TGTGCCAGCTCCACTAATCAGGGTTCGTCTTACAATGAGCAGTTCTTC.

This clonotype showed up many times. The CDR3 nucleotides are TGTGCCAGTAGTATGGGGGCCGTCTCCTACGAGCAGTACTTC. Encoded protein: CASSMGAVSYEQYF. The chain carries TRBV19 and TRBJ2-7; a weak D match, TRBD1 (6 bases). This CDR3 comprises 14 residues. With 3 bases removed from V and 0 bases from J, the gap between germline ends came to 9 bases. Germline V CDR1 and CDR2: LNHDA, SQIVND (reference sequence).

The sample holds a few counts of this clonotype. The CDR3 loop reads CASSLYGETQYF. The CDR3 DNA follows: TGTGCCAGCAGCTTATACGGAGAGACCCAGTACTTC. The V and J genes are TRBV7-2 and TRBJ2-5; D not certain. The V gene lost 2 bases and the J gene lost 4 bases, with 5 bases spanning the gap. This CDR3 is built from 12 residues. Germline V gene sequence: CDR1 SGHTA, CDR2 FQGNSA.

V gene TRBV7-2 combines with J gene TRBJ2-7; D may be TRBD2 (6 bases). The CDR3 runs 15 residues. The ends were cut back, 0 bases at V and 3 bases at J, with 12 bases in the middle. CDR1 and CDR2 from the germline V gene are SGHTA and FQGNSA. The CDR3 spells CASSLAWGVYYEQYF. CDR3 in DNA: TGTGCCAGCAGCTTAGCGTGGGGGGTATACTACGAGCAGTACTTC.

This chain uses TRBV19 with TRBJ1-4; tentative D call: TRBD1 (5 bases). Looked up from germline, CDR1 is LNHDA and CDR2 is SQIVND (reference sequence). Trimming shortened V by 2 bases and J by 11 bases, and 24 bases separated the two germline ends. The CDR3 consists of 17 residues. Here the CDR3 reads CASSIQPPRDAVGKLFF. The CDR3 bases are TGTGCCAGTAGTATACAACCGCCACGGGACGCGGTAGGGAAACTGTTTTTT.

The table lists this clonotype with many counts. The chain joins TRBV9 to TRBJ2-2; D could derive from TRBD1 or TRBD2 (6 bases each). Trimming removed 0 bases from V and 6 bases from J, with 15 bases in between. Germline CDR1 SGDLS, CDR2 YYNGEE. The CDR3 runs to 16 residues. The CDR3 region has the DNA TGTGCCAGCAGCGTAGAGGGGGGTCGAGTTGCCGGGGAGCTGTTTTTT. Translating gives CASSVEGGRVAGELFF. The whole variable domain, filled in from reference TRBV9 and TRBJ2-2, reads DSGVTQTPKHLITATGQRVTLRCSPRSGDLSVYWYQQSLDQGLQFLIQYYNGEERAKGNILERFSAQQFPDLHSELNLSSLELGDSALYFCASSVEGGRVAGELFFGEGSRLTVL.

The chain links TRBV25-1 to TRBJ1-6; 7 nucleotides match TRBD1. The CDR3 runs 15 residues. Germline V lookup: CDR1 MGHDK, CDR2 SYGVNS. J was trimmed by 5 bases and V by 5 bases; bases with no gene match: 6. DNA for the CDR3: TGTGCCAGCAGTCAAACAGGGGTCCATAATTCACCCCTCCACTTT. Protein: CASSQTGVHNSPLHF.

This clonotype has a count of ten or more. The V call is TRBV12-3 or TRBV12-4, the J call TRBJ2-1; tentatively, D is TRBD1 (7 bases). The V end lost 6 bases, the J end lost 6 bases, and 18 bases lay between the germline ends. The CDR3 is 15 amino acids. The chain's CDR3 is CASSATGFGGNEQFF. CDR3 nucleotides: TGTGCCAGCAGCGCGACAGGGTTCGGGGGCAATGAGCAGTTCTTC.

This sequence joins TRBV7-8 and TRBJ2-2; D possibly corresponds to TRBD1 (6 bases). The CDR3 spans 16 residues. Between the trimmed V and J ends, which lost 4 bases and 0 bases, there was a span of 12 bases. CDR1 and CDR2 (germline): SGHVS, FQNEAQ. CDR3 in amino acids: CASSSKTGSNTGELFF. The DNA of the CDR3 is TGTGCCAGCAGCTCCAAGACAGGATCGAACACCGGGGAGCTGTTTTTT.